A single sample is the source of the 15 T cell receptor beta chains below, sequenced in a study of human T cells and chemical hapten exposure. Time point defined: patch test 1, 2 weeks after DPC sensitization. The treatment is: therapeutic diphenylcyclopropenone sensitization with weekly scalp DPC. TCRdb re-called the RACE reads through MiXCR, storing one row per CDR3 protein. This repertoire shows some 91,000 distinct CDR3 sequences, 12% found once; its top ten account for 2.1%. Sequenced here: whole blood, sampled in connection with sensitization to the hapten diphenylcyclopropenone (DPC). The receptor set was obtained from a woman between 35 and 50 years old with alopecia areata. Some clones in this sample may be carry-over from other donors' samples.

This clonotype showed up just a few times. CDR3 loop: CAGQTSWGELFF. CDR3 nucleotides: TGTGCCGGACAGACTAGTTGGGGGGAGCTGTTTTTT. The V gene is TRBV6-1, the J gene TRBJ2-2, with D possibly being TRBD1 or TRBD2 (6 bases each). V lost 11 bases to trimming and J lost 8 bases, with 15 bases between them. Germline V CDR1 and CDR2: MNHNS, SASEGT. The CDR3 has 12 residues.

This clonotype showed up many times. The V and J genes are TRBV12-5 and TRBJ2-3, with 13 nucleotides matching TRBD2. This CDR3 spans 15 amino acids. The ends lost 6 bases at V and 0 bases at J; junction bases unmatched: 0. The germline gives CDR1 LGHNT, CDR2 FRNRAP. The CDR3 here is CASGGLAGSTDTQYF. CDR3 nucleotides: TGTGCTAGTGGGGGACTAGCGGGAAGCACAGATACGCAGTATTTT.

The chain employs TRBV4-3 and TRBJ2-2; D remains ambiguous. Trimming shortened V by 1 base and J by 7 bases, and 22 bases separated the two germline ends. This CDR3 has 18 amino acids. Germline values: CDR1 LGHNA, CDR2 YSLEER. The CDR3 sequence is CASSQGPSSEPLIGELFF. In DNA, the CDR3 is TGCGCCAGCAGCCAAGGTCCAAGCAGCGAACCACTTATCGGGGAGCTGTTTTTT.

In its sample, this clonotype was seen many times. The chain combines TRBV7-9 with TRBJ2-5; possibly TRBD2 for D (5 bases). Trimming took off 4 bases at V and 2 bases at J, with 11 bases between the two ends. Germline V gene sequence: CDR1 SEHNR, CDR2 FQNEAQ (reference sequence). This CDR3 region has 14 residues. CDR3 DNA: TGTGCCAGCAGCTCATCGAGGGAACAAGAGACCCAGTACTTC. This sequence encodes CASSSSREQETQYF.

This clonotype was seen a handful of times. V usage is TRBV5-4 and J usage is TRBJ2-1; 7 nucleotides line up with TRBD2. V lost 1 base to trimming and J lost 5 bases; unmatched junction nucleotides: 6. CDR3 length: 15 residues. Looked up from germline, CDR1 is SGHNT and CDR2 is YYREEE (reference sequence). The CDR3 region has the DNA TGTGCCAGCAGCTTGAGGCTAGCGGTAAACAATGAGCAGTTCTTC. It yields the protein CASSLRLAVNNEQFF.

This clonotype was recorded a few times. V and J are TRBV20-1 and TRBJ2-3, with 8 positions matching TRBD2. With 1 base clipped from V and 5 bases from J, the junction kept 11 bases outside the gene matches. Germline assignment: CDR1 DFQATT and CDR2 SNEGSKA (reference sequence). The length of the CDR3 is 16 residues. CDR3 amino acids: CSARGELAERGDTQYF. CDR3 coding DNA: TGCAGTGCTAGAGGGGAACTAGCGGAGAGAGGAGATACGCAGTATTTT.

This clonotype was detected many times. The rearrangement uses TRBV6-6 and TRBJ2-1; unclear D gene. The CDR3 loop spans 12 amino acids. Germline-derived CDR1 and CDR2 are MNHNY and SVGAGI (reference sequence). Trimming took off 11 bases at V and 9 bases at J, with 17 bases between the two ends. DNA of the CDR3: TGTGCCGCCGGCAGGCCCCCTGGTGAGCAGTTCTTC. Its protein product is CAAGRPPGEQFF.

This clonotype turned up a few times. V gene TRBV4-2 combines with J gene TRBJ2-2; D uncertain. The CDR3 has 15 amino acids. V lost 1 base, J lost 2 bases, and 8 bases lay in between. Germline loops: CDR1 LGHNA, CDR2 YNFKEQ. CDR3 loop: CASSQARANTGELFF. Here the CDR3 DNA reads TGTGCCAGCAGCCAAGCCCGGGCCAACACCGGGGAGCTGTTTTTT.

This clonotype was seen at least ten times. The chain couples TRBV29-1 to TRBJ2-7; the match to TRBD2 covers 7 bases. The J segment lost 2 bases and the V segment lost 6 bases, leaving 13 bases of the junction unmatched. Germline V CDR1 and CDR2: SQVTM, ANQGSEA. This CDR3 has 15 residues. CDR3 bases: TGCAGCGTGGCACGTCCGCGCGGGAGTACCTACGAGCAGTACTTC. Translating it yields CSVARPRGSTYEQYF.

Only a few counts were recorded for this clonotype. J is TRBJ1-2 and V is TRBV10-3; D remains unclear. The CDR3 has 14 residues. In germline, CDR1 is ENHRY, CDR2 SYGVKD. Trimming stripped 4 bases from V and 4 bases from J, with 13 bases between. This CDR3 reads CAISADQATYGYTF. CDR3 in DNA: TGTGCCATCAGTGCGGATCAGGCAACCTATGGCTACACCTTC.

The rearrangement links TRBV12-3 or TRBV12-4 to TRBJ1-2, with no clear D. V lost 6 bases, J lost 8 bases, and 16 bases lay in between. There are 13 residues in the CDR3. The CDR3 loop reads CASSSLGGGGYTF. The DNA of the CDR3 is TGTGCCAGCAGCTCCTTGGGCGGCGGGGGCTACACCTTC.

This clonotype was seen repeatedly, ten times or more. V gene TRBV29-1 combines with J gene TRBJ1-1, with no clear D. This CDR3 is 10 amino acids long. Germline assignment: CDR1 SQVTM and CDR2 ANQGSEA. The V gene lost 4 bases and the J gene lost 7 bases, with 7 bases spanning the gap. The CDR3 nucleotides read TGCAGCGTTGGGACTCTTGAAGCTTTCTTT. Its protein product is CSVGTLEAFF.

This clonotype was seen many times. V is TRBV7-2 and J is TRBJ2-1; D perhaps matches TRBD1 (5 bases). This CDR3 spans 13 amino acids. Germline-derived CDR1 and CDR2 are SGHTA and FQGNSA. V lost 4 bases, J lost 14 bases, and 18 bases lay in between. The CDR3 nucleotides are TGTGCCAGCAGCTCGGATTTAGGAGAAGGGGAGTTCTTC. Translation gives CASSSDLGEGEFF.

In its sample, this clonotype was seen a few times. V usage is TRBV28 and J usage is TRBJ2-2; D is uncertain. Germline lookup yields CDR1 MDHEN and CDR2 SYDVKM. V was shortened by 6 bases and J by 6 bases, with 8 bases between the two germline ends. This CDR3 has 12 amino acids. The CDR3 bases are TGTGCCAGCAGCCGGACCGCCGGGGAGCTGTTTTTT. Amino acid sequence: CASSRTAGELFF.

For this clonotype: An end of the junction does not agree with germline; a read error may underlie this. V usage is TRBV7-2 and J usage is TRBJ2-3; D gene unclear. The CDR3 runs to 11 residues. The V gene's germline CDR1 is SGHTA and CDR2 FQGNSA. CDR3: CASRLDDTQYF. Here the CDR3 DNA reads TGTGCCAGCAGATTAGACGATACGCAGTATTTT.